This T cell receptor (beta chain) originates from a study of cytomegalovirus exposure and HLA in healthy donors (dated by TCRdb to about 2017). Background on the whole study: According to an earlier analysis of around 600 of the donors, some 180 million T cells yielded 95 million to 140 million unique TCR beta sequences and around 300 Gb of sequence data. Because of strong linkage in the cohort, five DR-DQ haplotypes were treated as single units for association and clustering. The study aimed to test whether cataloging public T cell receptors could reveal signatures of past pathogen exposure. HLA typing included class I and class II loci at four-digit resolution. Of the approximately 370 genotyped donors, approximately 81% were placed in the genetic ancestry cluster associated with self-reported Caucasian donors. Roughly 310 gigabases of sequencing data and roughly 90 million unique TCR sequences were included in an early release covering roughly 600 HLA-typed donors. Rather than using new phenotypic data, the later analysis identified candidate immune exposures from TCR beta sequences and from how often those sequences occurred across donors. Genome-wide SNP genotypes for about 60% of the 666 donors were used in a later genetic analysis, which treated that subset as a discovery cohort. Among about 360 genotyped donors of the cohort, an average of roughly 240,000 unique TCR beta nucleotide sequences were sequenced per donor, roughly 18% of them non-productive. To predict cytomegalovirus infection status, the study brought together high-throughput TCR immunosequencing, statistical association of individual TCRs with disease status, and machine learning. The study profiled the T cell repertoires of about 720 subjects by immunosequencing and related them to cytomegalovirus serostatus. In addition to the first cohort of 666 subjects, a separate validation cohort of approximately 130 different subjects was used. Every discovery cohort repertoire had been produced on one sequencing platform. An earlier analysis of several hundred of the donors applied high-throughput TCR beta sequencing to assess whether each TCR beta V gene segment acted as functional or pseudogenic. In a later analysis, previously published TCR beta repertoires from more than 500 donors were re-analyzed and high-resolution HLA genotyping was added so that TCR occurrence patterns could be studied. The number of typed donors differed by locus: 629-630 for A, B, C, DRB1 and DQB1; approximately 540 for DQA1; 606 for DPA1; and approximately 450 for DPB1. Donor age, sex, ethnicity and CMV serostatus were compiled alongside the repertoire data.

The cohort was made up of several hundred healthy bone marrow donors. At the time of sampling, all cohort members were nominally healthy, though unrecorded immune exposures were likely present. The donor was CMV seropositive and was included in the group of 250 to 300 seropositive cohort members. A peripheral blood sample was collected from each donor, and TCR beta sequencing was performed on peripheral blood mononuclear cells. The Qiagen DNeasy Blood Extraction Kit was used to extract genomic DNA from the blood cell samples. General study outcomes and caveats: CMV serostatus was the only immune exposure information available for the cohort. Because the 87-base-pair reads could not distinguish some IMGT-functional V segments, including TRBV6-2 and TRBV6-3, those segments were excluded. Only TCR beta chains were sequenced in this cohort, and the absence of alpha or paired-chain data limited detectable features. A further reported finding was that TCR beta sequences accurately predicted the HLA-A and HLA-B alleles for most subjects in the first cohort. In a later analysis, TCR association rates were found to vary across HLA loci, with the most associated TCRs seen for DRB1 alleles and the fewest for HLA-C alleles. Sequencing depth was assumed to be roughly uniform across donors in the presence/absence analyses, though that assumption may not hold. At a false discovery rate of 0.05, a later analysis linked roughly 17,000 TCR beta sequences to specific HLA alleles. Because HLA typing was unavailable for some donors at each locus, only the typed subset was used in association tests. Linkage disequilibrium might explain the correlated functional status among segregating V segments, but an unknown experimental factor could not be ruled out. When HLA alleles, especially DR and DQ, strongly co-occurred, TCR associations were difficult to assign to individual alleles. In vitro tests confirmed that three of the cytomegalovirus-associated TCR beta chains recognize cytomegalovirus antigens. The authors suggested that the approach could potentially be extended to other disease states and immunological phenotypes. A group of highly shared sequence variants was considered likely to be a technical artifact of the sequencing pipeline. According to a later genetic analysis, donors in an Asian-associated ancestry cluster had fewer N-insertions in productive TCRs than the approximately 670-donor mean. An association between a missense DCLRE1C variant and V-gene and J-gene trimming of TCR beta chains was found in a later genetic analysis and replicated in an independent cohort. Most TCR sequences were seen in very few donors, while some public TCRs were found in many individuals. Compared with equally common non-associated chains, HLA-associated TCR beta chains in a later analysis were more clonally expanded and had lower generation probabilities. According to a later analysis, parvovirus B19, influenza, CMV and Epstein-Barr virus appeared linked to several top co-occurrence clusters. The earlier analysis of some 540 of the donors excluded 15 to 20 rarely observed V segments, including chromosome 9 orphons, because counts were too low. The classifier was reported to diagnose cytomegalovirus status with high specificity and sensitivity in both the original and validation cohorts. According to a later analysis, most CMV-associated TCR beta chains appeared to be HLA-restricted, and the HLA associations seemed to be driven largely by CMV exposure. In an earlier analysis of 587 of the donors, most TCR beta V segments appeared in productive rearrangements about 90% or about 30% of the time, broadly matching IMGT annotations. The study listed 150 to 200 TCR beta chains as associated with cytomegalovirus.

As to this clone: What antigen it recognizes has not been identified. One base away there is no much larger clone; base qualities are not given.

The library was made by the immunoSEQ multiplex PCR assay. For the multiplex PCR, a mixture combining 60 forward primers for TCR Vbeta segments and 13 reverse primers for TCR Jbeta segments was used. The CDR3 region of rearranged TCR beta genes was amplified from genomic DNA by a multiplex PCR assay. The amplified TCR beta libraries were sequenced on the Illumina HiSeq System as 87-base-pair reads. The original pipeline was this. In a later analysis, 77 million or so unique TCR beta chains were counted across the roughly 610 repertoires, and roughly 9.9 million of these chains were shared by at least two donors. Raw reads were error-corrected and collapsed into unique sequences with a nearest-neighbor algorithm that merged closely related sequences to remove PCR and sequencing errors. V, D and J gene segments were assigned by aligning CDR3 sequences to IMGT reference sequences. For a sequence to be retained, a match of at least six nucleotides to both a V gene segment and a J gene segment was required. A rearrangement was called productive if the CDR3 had no stop codons and remained in frame with V and J, and every other rearrangement was called non-productive. Following IMGT convention, CDR3 was defined as the stretch from the second conserved V-encoded cysteine to the conserved J-encoded phenylalanine. The earlier analysis of some 600 of the donors excluded sequences that lacked an unambiguous match to a single V gene segment. In an earlier analysis of several hundred of the donors, a V segment was called functional when productive rearrangements were above 56.7%, and segregating when the standard deviation between donors exceeded 5%. To diagnose cytomegalovirus status from the catalog of TCR beta chain sequences, a statistical classification framework was built. In a later analysis, V and J genes were assigned by comparing TCR nucleotide sequences against IMGT/GENE-DB human TR gene sequences. The TCRdist pipeline was used in a later analysis to assign CDR3 sequences and most-parsimonious VDJ recombination scenarios. In a later analysis, each TCR beta chain was defined by its CDR3 amino acid sequence together with its V-gene family, and reads lacking a unique V-gene family were excluded. In a later analysis, fewer than 650 highly shared, low-generation-probability nucleotide sequences were removed to address suspected cross-contamination and a sequencing artifact. A later analysis calculated a clonal expansion index for each public chain from normalized within-repertoire ranks of inferred template counts. A later analysis computed generation probabilities with a VDJ recombination model fitted to out-of-frame rearrangements, and checked the results against IGoR. In a later analysis, hypergeometric tests were used to score TCR-TCR, TCR-HLA and TCR-CMV co-occurrence, with a repertoire-size bias correction applied to TCR pairs. In a later analysis, false discovery rates were estimated by permuting HLA or CMV assignments 20 times. A later analysis grouped co-occurring TCRs with DBSCAN, adding TCRdist sequence similarity when clustering within HLA-allele-positive subsets. Repertoires with fewer than 30,000 or more than 120,000 public chains were left out of co-occurrence clustering, as were a handful of repertoires with anomalous nucleotide sharing. TCRdb mirrors the immuneACCESS table, restricted to in-frame sequences. Some clones are absent from its copies; in checked studies, under half trace to an unresolved V gene, and the reason for the others is unknown. V and J calls and clone size come straight from that table; D and trimming were deduced from the DNA. This sample holds about 160,000 clones; roughly 79% were observed only once. Approximately 0.89% of the sample goes to the ten largest clones.

The CDR3 contains 14 residues, cysteine and phenylalanine counted. Only the CDR3 DNA stays, 42 bases, in frame from base 1. Per the germline V gene, SGDLS is the CDR1 and YYNGEE is the CDR2. V and J lose 3 bases and 2 bases, and a span of 11 bases separates them. The receptor's source is a woman aged 50 to 60 in good health and CMV-seropositive. The V and J segments used are TRBV9 and TRBJ1-2; the D gene assignment is ambiguous. Sequencing input: PBMCs. DNA sequence: TGTGCCAGCAGCGCACAGACCCAAAACTATGGCTACACCTTC. It translates to CASSAQTQNYGYTF. The full variable domain, completed from the reference TRBV9 and TRBJ1-2 proteins outside the CDR3, reads DSGVTQTPKHLITATGQRVTLRCSPRSGDLSVYWYQQSLDQGLQFLIQYYNGEERAKGNILERFSAQQFPDLHSELNLSSLELGDSALYFCASSAQTQNYGYTFGSGTRLTVV.